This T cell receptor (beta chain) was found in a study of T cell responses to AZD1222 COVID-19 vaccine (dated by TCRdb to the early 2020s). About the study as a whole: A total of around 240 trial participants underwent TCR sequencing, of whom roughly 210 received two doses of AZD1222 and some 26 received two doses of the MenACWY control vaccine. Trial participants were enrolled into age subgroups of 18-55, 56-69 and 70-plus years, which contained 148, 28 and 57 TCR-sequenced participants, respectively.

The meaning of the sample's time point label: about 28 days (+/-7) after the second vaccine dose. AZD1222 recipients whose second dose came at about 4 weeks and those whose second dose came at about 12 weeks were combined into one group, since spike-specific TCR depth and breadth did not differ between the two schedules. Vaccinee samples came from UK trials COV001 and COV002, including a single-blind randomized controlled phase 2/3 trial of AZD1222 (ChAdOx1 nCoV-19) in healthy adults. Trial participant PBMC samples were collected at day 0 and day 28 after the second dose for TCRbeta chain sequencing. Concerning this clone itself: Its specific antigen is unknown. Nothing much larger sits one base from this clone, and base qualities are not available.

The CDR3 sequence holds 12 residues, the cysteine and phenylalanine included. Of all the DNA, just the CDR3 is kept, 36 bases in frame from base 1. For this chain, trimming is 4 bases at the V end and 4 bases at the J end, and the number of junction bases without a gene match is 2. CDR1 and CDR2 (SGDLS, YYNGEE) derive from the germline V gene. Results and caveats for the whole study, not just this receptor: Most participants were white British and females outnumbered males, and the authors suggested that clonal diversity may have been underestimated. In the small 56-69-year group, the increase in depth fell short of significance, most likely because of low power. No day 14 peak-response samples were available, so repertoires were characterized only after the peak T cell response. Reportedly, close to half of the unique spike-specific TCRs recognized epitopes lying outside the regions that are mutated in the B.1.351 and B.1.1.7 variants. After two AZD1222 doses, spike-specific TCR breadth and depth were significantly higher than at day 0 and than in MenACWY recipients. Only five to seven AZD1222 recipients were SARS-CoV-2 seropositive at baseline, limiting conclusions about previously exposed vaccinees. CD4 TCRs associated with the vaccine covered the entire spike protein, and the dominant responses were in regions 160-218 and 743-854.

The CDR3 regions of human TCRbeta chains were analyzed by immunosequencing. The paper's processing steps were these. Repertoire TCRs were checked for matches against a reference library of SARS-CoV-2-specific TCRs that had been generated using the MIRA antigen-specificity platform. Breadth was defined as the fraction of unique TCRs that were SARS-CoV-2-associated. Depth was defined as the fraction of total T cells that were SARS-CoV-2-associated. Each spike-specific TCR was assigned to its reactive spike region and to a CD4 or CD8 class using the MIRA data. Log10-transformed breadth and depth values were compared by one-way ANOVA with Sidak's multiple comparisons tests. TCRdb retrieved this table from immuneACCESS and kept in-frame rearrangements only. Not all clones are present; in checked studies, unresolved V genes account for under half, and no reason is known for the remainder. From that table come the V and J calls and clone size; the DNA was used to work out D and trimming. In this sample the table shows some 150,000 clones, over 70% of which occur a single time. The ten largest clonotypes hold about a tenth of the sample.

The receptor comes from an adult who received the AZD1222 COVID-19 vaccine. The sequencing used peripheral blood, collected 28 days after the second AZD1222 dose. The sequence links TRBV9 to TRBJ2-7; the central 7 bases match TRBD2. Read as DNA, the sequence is TGTGCCAGCAGCCGTAGCGGGTACGAGCAGTACTTC. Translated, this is CASSRSGYEQYF.